This TCR beta chain appears in the sequencing data of a study of blood T cell repertoires in COVID-19. Across the study: COVID-19 samples collected from the United States, Italy and Spain covered acute and convalescent phases. Sources were T cells, B-cell-depleted T cells, or PBMCs; the material itself was cDNA or gDNA.

Germline CDR1 MNHEY, CDR2 SMNVEV (reference sequence). The CDR3 has 15 residues. Trimming took 5 bases from V and 2 from J, leaving 13 bases between them. In the study's own analysis: Amplified reference gene primers provided the basis for estimating nucleated cell counts. The table came from immunoSEQ multiplex PCR; TCRdb's copy has only in-frame clones and leaves some out. The DNA was the basis for D and trimming; V, J and clone size are from that table. This table holds 85,000 to 100,000 clones, 80% found once. The sample comprised peripheral blood. This TCR came from a man in his fifties who had recovered from COVID-19. The V call is TRBV27, the J call TRBJ1-5, with a weak D call TRBD1 (5 bases). CDR3: CASSSLGGGNQPQHF. CDR3 bases: TGTGCCAGCAGTAGCCTCGGAGGGGGCAATCAGCCCCAGCATTTT.